These 28 T cell receptor beta chains originate from one sample sequenced in a study of blood T cell repertoires in COVID-19. Data came from immunoSEQ multiplex PCR; TCRdb stores just in-frame clones and leaves some out. This sample has over 350,000 clones; approximately 90% occur once, and the top ten carry roughly 1.4%. The sample taken for sequencing was peripheral blood. The receptors originated from a woman aged 25 to 39 with active or convalescent COVID-19.

There are a few counts of this clone. The chain links TRBV18 to TRBJ1-1; TRBD1 matches at 7 bases. V gave up 3 bases and J gave up 3 bases; unmatched junction bases: 1. The CDR3 consists of 13 residues. The V gene's germline CDR1 is KGHSH and CDR2 LQKENI. CDR3 nucleotides: TGTGCCAGCTCACCCGACAGGGACACTGAAGCTTTCTTT. Encoded protein: CASSPDRDTEAFF.

This clone was seen only once. The conserved phenylalanine or tryptophan is not found at the CDR3 terminus, so this likely reflects a read error. No DNA is shown, since the ends of the CDR3 on it are uncertain; the CDR3 is the one TCRdb lists. The chain is built from TRBV21-1 and TRBJ1-1. TRBV21-1 is annotated as a pseudogene. The CDR3 is made up of 10 amino acids, end residues included. CDR3: CASSKSRDSS.

A few counts support this clone. CDR3 amino acids: CASGPGQAITDTQYF. CDR3 sequence (DNA): TGCGCCAGCGGCCCGGGACAGGCGATCACAGATACGCAGTATTTT. This rearrangement joins TRBV5-1 to TRBJ2-3; 8 positions agree with TRBD1. Trimming removed 7 bases from V and 2 bases from J; junction bases left unmatched: 9. This CDR3 has 15 amino acids. Germline CDR1 reads SGHRS; CDR2 reads YFSETQ.

The V and J genes are TRBV27 and TRBJ2-1; possible D gene TRBD1, 6 bases. Germline V CDR1 and CDR2: MNHEY, SMNVEV (reference sequence). The CDR3 sequence is 15 residues long. Trimming shortened V by 5 bases and J by 2 bases, and 13 bases separated the two germline ends. The CDR3 loop is CASSRDTKAYNEQFF. CDR3 coding DNA: TGTGCCAGCAGTCGGGACACAAAAGCCTACAATGAGCAGTTCTTC.

V and J are TRBV2 and TRBJ2-1; 7 bases are a match to TRBD2. This CDR3 comprises 14 residues. Germline loops: CDR1 SNHLY, CDR2 FYNNEI. Trimming took 8 bases from V and 6 from J; bases not matched to a gene: 10. The CDR3 spells CASLRDYSVNEQFF. For the CDR3, the DNA is TGTGCCAGCCTCCGGGACTATAGTGTCAATGAGCAGTTCTTC.

The chain combines TRBV6-5 with TRBJ2-3; D is unclear. The CDR3 loop spans 13 amino acids. Germline values: CDR1 MNHEY, CDR2 SVGAGI. V lost 6 bases and J 0 bases, leaving 7 bases between the germline ends. CDR3 nucleotide sequence: TGTGCCAGCAGGGCTGCTAGCACAGATACGCAGTATTTT. Translation: CASRAASTDTQYF.

This chain uses TRBV6-6 with TRBJ2-5, with TRBD2 identical over 8 bases. The CDR3 has 14 amino acids. J lost 1 base, V lost 6 bases, and 4 bases had no gene match. Germline CDR1 is MNHNY and CDR2 is SVGAGI (reference sequence). As DNA, the CDR3 is TGTGCCAGCAGCCGAACTAGCGGCCAAGAGACCCAGTACTTC. Protein product: CASSRTSGQETQYF.

The V and J genes are TRBV7-6 and TRBJ2-7; TRBD2 is a possible D gene (7 bases). Per the germline V gene, CDR1 is SGHVS and CDR2 is FNYEAQ. This CDR3 region has 15 residues. The germline V and J ends were trimmed by 0 bases and 2 bases, with 11 bases remaining between them. Here the CDR3 reads CASSLAPGGTYEQYF. In nucleotides, the CDR3 is TGTGCCAGCAGCTTAGCGCCGGGGGGCACCTACGAGCAGTACTTC.

CDR3: CASSKGTGITGELFF. The CDR3 DNA is TGTGCCAGTAGTAAAGGGACAGGAATCACCGGGGAGCTGTTTTTT. The chain recombines TRBV19 with TRBJ2-2; TRBD1 aligns across 8 bases. V shed 4 bases and J 4 bases; nucleotides not matched to a gene: 5. The CDR3 is made up of 15 amino acids. The germline gives CDR1 LNHDA, CDR2 SQIVND (reference sequence). The full variable domain, with the rest looked up from reference TRBV19 and TRBJ2-2, is DGGITQSPKYLFRKEGQNVTLSCEQNLNHDAMYWYRQDPGQGLRLIYYSQIVNDFQKGDIAEGYSVSREKKESFPLTVTSAQKNPTAFYLCASSKGTGITGELFFGEGSRLTVL.

This rearrangement joins TRBV27 to TRBJ2-7; D remains unclear. The CDR3 is 14 amino acids. V lost 4 bases, J lost 2 bases, and 12 bases lay in between. Germline V gene lookup returns CDR1 MNHEY and CDR2 SMNVEV (reference sequence). The CDR3 coding sequence is TGTGCCAGCAGTTCGTCGATAACAGCCTACGAGCAGTACTTC. The encoded protein is CASSSSITAYEQYF.

This clone was seen a single time. The chain has TRBV12-5 and TRBJ1-5; D ambiguous. CDR3 length: 16 residues. Germline CDR1 LGHNT, CDR2 FRNRAP. V was trimmed by 1 base and J by 0 bases, leaving 10 bases between them. The CDR3 loop is CASGLGEINSNQPQHF. Written as DNA, the CDR3 is TGTGCTAGTGGTTTGGGGGAGATCAATAGCAATCAGCCCCAGCATTTT.

The genes are TRBV7-9 and TRBJ1-5; 8 nucleotides agree with TRBD1. V gave up 5 bases and J gave up 1 base; unmatched junction bases: 7. Per the germline V gene, CDR1 is SEHNR and CDR2 is FQNEAQ (reference sequence). This CDR3 is 16 amino acids long. In DNA, the CDR3 is TGTGCCAGCAGCCCCGGACAGGGAGAAAGCAATCAGCCCCAGCATTTT. Translating it yields CASSPGQGESNQPQHF.

The chain links TRBV2 to TRBJ1-1; 7 nucleotides align to TRBD1. The germline V gene has CDR1 SNHLY and CDR2 FYNNEI. The CDR3 runs to 13 residues. The V segment lost 7 bases and the J segment 3 bases; nucleotides outside the gene matches: 5. CDR3 amino acids: CASTLDRDTEAFF. DNA for the CDR3: TGTGCCAGCACCCTAGACAGGGACACTGAAGCTTTCTTT.

The chain has TRBV7-2 and TRBJ2-1; 10 bases map to TRBD2. V lost 5 bases and J lost 5; bases outside the gene matches: 6. CDR3 size: 15 residues. Germline CDR1 is SGHTA and CDR2 is FQGNSA. CDR3 in DNA: TGTGCCAGCAGCCGGACTAGCGGTACAGACAATGAGCAGTTCTTC. Translating it yields CASSRTSGTDNEQFF.

The V call is TRBV3-1 (or the pseudogene TRBV3-2), the J call TRBJ2-1, with 7 bases fitting TRBD1. Per germline, CDR1 LGHDT and CDR2 YNNKEL (reference sequence). This CDR3 is built from 16 residues. V was pared by 2 bases and J by 5 bases, with 9 bases of the junction left unmatched. The CDR3 spells CASSQYAYRGNNEQFF. DNA for the CDR3: TGTGCCAGCAGCCAATACGCGTACAGGGGAAACAATGAGCAGTTCTTC.

V is TRBV19 and J is TRBJ1-5; D remains ambiguous. CDR3 length: 13 amino acids. V was cut by 3 bases and J by 7 bases, with 10 bases left in between. The germline CDR1 and CDR2 sequences are LNHDA and SQIVND (reference sequence). The CDR3 sequence: CASSIPGRQPQHF. CDR3 DNA sequence: TGTGCCAGTAGTATTCCGGGGAGACAGCCCCAGCATTTT. The full variable domain, its missing parts supplied by reference TRBV19 and TRBJ1-5, is DGGITQSPKYLFRKEGQNVTLSCEQNLNHDAMYWYRQDPGQGLRLIYYSQIVNDFQKGDIAEGYSVSREKKESFPLTVTSAQKNPTAFYLCASSIPGRQPQHFGDGTRLSIL.

The J gene is TRBJ1-2, the V gene TRBV11-2; weak D call: TRBD1 (5 bases). The ends were cut back, 1 base at V and 8 bases at J, with 11 bases in the middle. CDR3 length: 13 amino acids. CDR1 and CDR2 from the germline V gene are SGHAT and FQNNGV. The CDR3 here is CASSLGGVEGYTF. CDR3 DNA sequence: TGTGCCAGCAGCTTAGGGGGGGTGGAGGGCTACACCTTC.

The rearrangement links TRBV6-5 to TRBJ1-1, with 9 nucleotides matching TRBD1. This CDR3 has 15 residues. The germline gives CDR1 MNHEY, CDR2 SVGAGI. With V trimmed by 7 bases and J by 4 bases, 10 bases remained unmatched. CDR3 sequence reads: CASTPVGQGSTEAFF. Written as DNA, the CDR3 is TGTGCCAGCACCCCAGTGGGACAGGGAAGCACTGAAGCTTTCTTT.

V and J are TRBV18 and TRBJ1-6; 9 nucleotides agree with TRBD1. This CDR3 is built from 15 residues. The germline gives CDR1 KGHSH, CDR2 LQKENI. V lost 4 bases, J lost 7 bases, and 5 bases stayed unmatched. CDR3 sequence reads: CASSRPGQGNSPLHF. CDR3 DNA: TGTGCCAGCTCACGACCGGGACAGGGAAATTCACCCCTCCACTTT.

This clone was counted once. The gene calls are TRBV2 and TRBJ2-7; possibly TRBD1 for D (6 bases). From germline, CDR1 is SNHLY and CDR2 FYNNEI. V lost 6 bases and J lost 6, with 12 bases in between. There are 12 residues in the CDR3. CDR3 sequence reads: CASRLQGAEQYF. The CDR3 bases are TGTGCCAGCAGGCTACAGGGTGCCGAGCAGTACTTC.

This sequence joins TRBV7-2 and TRBJ1-5, with TRBD1 matching 8 bases. The CDR3 contains 15 residues. Trimming cost V 5 bases and J 1 base; bases outside gene matches: 4. Per the germline V gene, CDR1 is SGHTA and CDR2 is FQGNSA. This chain's CDR3 is CASSTNRGSNQPQHF. CDR3 DNA: TGTGCCAGCAGCACCAACAGGGGGAGCAATCAGCCCCAGCATTTT.

The rearrangement uses TRBV30 and TRBJ1-5; D unresolved. Germline loops: CDR1 GTSNPN, CDR2 SVGIG (reference sequence). The CDR3 extends over 13 amino acids. V was shortened by 1 base and J by 4 bases, with 8 bases between the two germline ends. The CDR3 bases are TGTGCCTGGAGTGCGGCAGCGAATCAGCCCCAGCATTTT. This translates into CAWSAAANQPQHF.

This clone was recorded a few times. The gene calls are TRBV10-3 and TRBJ2-2, with 9 nucleotides matching TRBD2. CDR1 ENHRY and CDR2 SYGVKD come from the germline V gene. The V gene end was trimmed by 2 bases and the J gene end by 2 bases; junction bases not matched to a gene: 3. The CDR3 is 16 residues long. The CDR3 DNA reads TGTGCCATCAGTGAGACTAGCGGGCTCAACACCGGGGAGCTGTTTTTT. It encodes CAISETSGLNTGELFF.

V usage is TRBV11-2 and J usage is TRBJ2-7; D gene ambiguous. The germline CDR1 and CDR2 sequences are SGHAT and FQNNGV. The ends were cut back, 1 base at V and 2 bases at J, with 9 bases in the middle. The CDR3 runs to 14 residues. The CDR3 DNA reads as TGTGCCAGCAGCTTAGCCAGAAATCCCTACGAGCAGTACTTC. It translates to CASSLARNPYEQYF.

The V and J genes are TRBV28 and TRBJ1-1, with a tentative D call TRBD1 (5 bases). The V and J ends lost 3 bases and 4 bases respectively, with 12 bases between them. The length of the CDR3 is 14 residues. Germline CDR1 and CDR2: MDHEN and SYDVKM. CDR3 region: CASSFPGGITEAFF. The CDR3 DNA sequence: TGTGCCAGCAGTTTTCCTGGGGGGATCACTGAAGCTTTCTTT.

The chain carries TRBV10-1 and TRBJ2-2; a possible D gene is TRBD2 (7 bases). In germline, CDR1 is WNHNN, CDR2 SYGVQD (reference sequence). This CDR3 comprises 16 residues. V was shortened by 9 bases and J by 5 bases, with 22 bases between the two germline ends. CDR3 amino acids: CARILHRGANTGELFF. Here the CDR3 DNA reads TGCGCCAGGATACTTCACCGGGGGGCTAATACCGGGGAGCTGTTTTTT.

This chain links TRBV3-1 (or the pseudogene TRBV3-2) with TRBJ1-3, with TRBD1 identical over 7 bases. The V gene's germline CDR1 is LGHDT and CDR2 YNNKEL (reference sequence). Germline trimming cut 3 bases from V and 4 bases from J; bases unmatched to any gene: 3. The CDR3 covers 14 residues. CDR3 sequence (DNA): TGTGCCAGCAGCCACCTGACAGGGGGAAACACCATATATTTT. This translates into CASSHLTGGNTIYF.

The V and J genes are TRBV27 and TRBJ1-1; D is possibly TRBD1 (6 bases). Germline V gene lookup returns CDR1 MNHEY and CDR2 SMNVEV (reference sequence). V lost 6 bases, J lost 4 bases, and 12 bases lay in between. The CDR3 has 13 residues. The CDR3 region is CASRLSRGTEAFF. The DNA of the CDR3 is TGTGCCAGCAGACTAAGCAGGGGCACTGAAGCTTTCTTT.